This TCR beta chain was sequenced during a study of blood T cell repertoires in COVID-19 (dated by TCRdb to between 2020 and 2021). About the study as a whole: Collaborator samples came from the United States, Italy and Spain and covered acute and convalescent phases of COVID-19. Nearly every sample came with metadata listing a de-identified subject ID, COVID-19 status, age in years and sex. Samples came from the ongoing ImmuneRACE study (first 160 participants) plus 1,254 subjects from 6 global collaborators. The repertoires were made available in a free public database intended to serve as a resource for research on the immune response to SARS-CoV-2. HLA class I and class II types, where available, came from metadata supplied by the sample provider rather than from assay-based typing. The dataset comprised deeply sampled blood TCRbeta repertoires from subjects exposed to, actively infected with, or recovered from COVID-19. The material from the prospective study consisted of cDNA or gDNA derived from T cells, B-cell-depleted T cells, or PBMCs. Study-wide findings and limitations: Clinical and demographic metadata were provided uncurated, with the amount varying by source and participant.

Participants in the prospective study were enrolled through a virtual design, were aged roughly 18 to 100 years, and lived in approximately 24 United States geographic areas. In the prospective study, participants were assigned to cohorts based on the clinical history participants reported in a screening survey and a study questionnaire. Recovered participants in ImmuneRACE Cohort 3 were defined as having two consecutive negative NP/OP PCR tests, clearance from a healthcare professional, or resolution of symptoms. In the prospective study, mobile phlebotomists collected whole blood, serum and a nasopharyngeal or oropharyngeal swab from each participant. Additional blood draws and questionnaires over an approximately two-month period could optionally be provided by prospective study participants. Before DNA extraction, blood samples from the prospective study were shipped at room temperature or frozen.

CDR1 and CDR2, per the germline V gene (reference sequence), are SEHNR and FQNEAQ. Relative to germline, V is 5 bases shorter and J is 2 bases shorter, with 16 bases between their ends. From the cysteine through the phenylalanine, the CDR3 covers 15 amino acids. Left in the record is the CDR3 DNA by itself, 45 bases read in frame from the first base. This clone was observed once. The target of this receptor is not known. Base quality data are lacking; no much larger clone is found one base away. The immunoSEQ Assay, a bias-controlled multiplex PCR, was used to amplify TCRbeta CDR3 regions from genomic DNA. The study's processing was this. The number of nucleated cells in each sample was estimated from the amplification of reference gene primers within the assay. Sequence reads were collapsed and filtered to measure the absolute abundance of every unique TCRbeta CDR3 rearrangement. Productive Simpson clonality was computed per sample as the square root of Simpson's diversity index over productive rearrangements. Not all clones reach the TCRdb copy of this immuneACCESS table, which keeps in-frame sequences only. Checked studies attribute under half of the gap to unresolved V genes and leave the rest unexplained. That table gives V, J and clone size, and the DNA gave D and trimming. The sample includes fewer than 350,000 clones, with 70% to 90% observed a single time. In total, the top ten clones hold around 5.8% of the sample.

The origin of this receptor is a woman in her 40s who had recovered from COVID-19. Specimen: PBMCs or T cells enriched from blood (not recorded which). The rearrangement combines TRBV7-9 with TRBJ2-7; TRBD2 is a possible D gene, resting on 5 matching bases. At the DNA level, the sequence is TGTGCCAGCAGCGACCCGGACTGGGTGGCCTACGAGCAGTACTTC. The translation is CASSDPDWVAYEQYF.